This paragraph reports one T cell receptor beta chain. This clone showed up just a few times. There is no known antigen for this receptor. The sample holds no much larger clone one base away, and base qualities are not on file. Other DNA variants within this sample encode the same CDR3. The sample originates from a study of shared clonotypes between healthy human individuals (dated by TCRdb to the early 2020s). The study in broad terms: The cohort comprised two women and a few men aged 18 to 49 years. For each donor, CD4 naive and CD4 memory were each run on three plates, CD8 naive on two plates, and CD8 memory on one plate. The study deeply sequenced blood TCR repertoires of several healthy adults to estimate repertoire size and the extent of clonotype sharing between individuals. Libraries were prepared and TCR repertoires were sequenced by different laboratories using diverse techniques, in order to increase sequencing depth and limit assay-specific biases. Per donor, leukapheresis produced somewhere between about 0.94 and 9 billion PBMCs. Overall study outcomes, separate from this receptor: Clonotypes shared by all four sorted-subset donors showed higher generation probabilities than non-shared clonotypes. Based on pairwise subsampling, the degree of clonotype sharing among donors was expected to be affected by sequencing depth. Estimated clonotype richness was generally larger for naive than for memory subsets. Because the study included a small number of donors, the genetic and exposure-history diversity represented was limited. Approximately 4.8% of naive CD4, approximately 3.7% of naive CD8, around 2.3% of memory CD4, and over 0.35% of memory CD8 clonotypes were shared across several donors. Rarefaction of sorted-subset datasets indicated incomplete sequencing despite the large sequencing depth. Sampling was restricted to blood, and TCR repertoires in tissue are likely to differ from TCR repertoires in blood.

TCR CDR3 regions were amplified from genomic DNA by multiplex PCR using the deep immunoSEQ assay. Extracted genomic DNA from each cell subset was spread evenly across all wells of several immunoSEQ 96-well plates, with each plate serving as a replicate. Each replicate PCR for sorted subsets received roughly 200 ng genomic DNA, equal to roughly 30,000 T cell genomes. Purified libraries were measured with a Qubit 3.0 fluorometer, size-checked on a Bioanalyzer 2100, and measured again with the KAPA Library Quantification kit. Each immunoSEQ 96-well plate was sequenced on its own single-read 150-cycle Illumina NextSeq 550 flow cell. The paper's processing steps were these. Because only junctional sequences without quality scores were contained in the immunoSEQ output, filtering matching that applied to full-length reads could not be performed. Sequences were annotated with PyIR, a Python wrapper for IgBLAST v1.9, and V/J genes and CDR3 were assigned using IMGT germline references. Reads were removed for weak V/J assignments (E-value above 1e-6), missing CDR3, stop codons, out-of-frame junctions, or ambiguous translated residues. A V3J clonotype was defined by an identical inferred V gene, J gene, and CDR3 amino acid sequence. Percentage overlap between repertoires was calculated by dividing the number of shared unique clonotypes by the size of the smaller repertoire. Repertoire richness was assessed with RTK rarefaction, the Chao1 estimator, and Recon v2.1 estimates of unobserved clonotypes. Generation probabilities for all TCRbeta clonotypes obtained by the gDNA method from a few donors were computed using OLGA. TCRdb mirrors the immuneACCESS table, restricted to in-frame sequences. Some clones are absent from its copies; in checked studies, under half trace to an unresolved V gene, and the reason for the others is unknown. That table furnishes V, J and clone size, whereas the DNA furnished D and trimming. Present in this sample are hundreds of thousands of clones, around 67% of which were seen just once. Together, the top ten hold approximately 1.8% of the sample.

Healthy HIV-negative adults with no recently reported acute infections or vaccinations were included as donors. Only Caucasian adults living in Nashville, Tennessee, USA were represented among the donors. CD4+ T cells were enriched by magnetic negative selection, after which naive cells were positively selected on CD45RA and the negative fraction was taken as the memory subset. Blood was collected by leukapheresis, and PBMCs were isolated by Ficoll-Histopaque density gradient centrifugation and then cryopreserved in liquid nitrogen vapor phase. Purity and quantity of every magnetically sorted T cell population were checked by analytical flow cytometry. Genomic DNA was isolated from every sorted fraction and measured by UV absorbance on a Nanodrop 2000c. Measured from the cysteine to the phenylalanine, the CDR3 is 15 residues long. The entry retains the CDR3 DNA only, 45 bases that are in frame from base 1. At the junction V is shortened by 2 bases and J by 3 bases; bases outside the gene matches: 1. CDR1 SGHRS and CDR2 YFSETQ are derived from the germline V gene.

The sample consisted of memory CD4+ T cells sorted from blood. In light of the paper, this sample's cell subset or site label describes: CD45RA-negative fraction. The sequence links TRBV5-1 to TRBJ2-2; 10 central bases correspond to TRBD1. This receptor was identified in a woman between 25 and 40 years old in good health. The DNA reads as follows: TGCGCCAGCAGCTTAGGGACAGGGGACACCGGGGAGCTGTTTTTT. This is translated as CASSLGTGDTGELFF. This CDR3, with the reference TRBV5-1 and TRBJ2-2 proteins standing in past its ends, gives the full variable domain KAGVTQTPRYLIKTRGQQVTLSCSPISGHRSVSWYQQTPGQGLQFLFEYFSETQRNKGNFPGRFSGRQFSNSRSEMNVSTLELGDSALYLCASSLGTGDTGELFFGEGSRLTVL.